This TCR beta chain comes out of a study of blood T cell repertoires in COVID-19. Study summary: COVID-19 samples collected from the United States, Italy and Spain covered acute and convalescent phases. T cells, B-cell-depleted T cells, or PBMCs supplied cDNA or gDNA.

Methods used by the authors: It was from reference gene primer amplification that nucleated cell counts were estimated. Clones were read by immunoSEQ multiplex PCR, and TCRdb kept only the in-frame ones, dropping some. D and trimming were read from the DNA, whereas the V and J calls and clone size are those reported in that table. The data show around 130,000 clones, 84% seen once. This receptor was obtained from an older woman with acute or convalescent COVID-19. The sample consisted of peripheral blood.

The CDR3 region has the DNA TGTGCCTGGAGCCTGGGACTAGCGGGATCGGGAGAGACCCAGTACTTC. Translation: CAWSLGLAGSGETQYF. The J gene is TRBJ2-5, the V gene TRBV30, with TRBD2 matching 13 bases. V dropped 3 bases and J dropped 4; count of bases not matched to a gene: 8. The CDR3 length is 16 residues. CDR1 and CDR2 (germline): GTSNPN, SVGIG (reference sequence).